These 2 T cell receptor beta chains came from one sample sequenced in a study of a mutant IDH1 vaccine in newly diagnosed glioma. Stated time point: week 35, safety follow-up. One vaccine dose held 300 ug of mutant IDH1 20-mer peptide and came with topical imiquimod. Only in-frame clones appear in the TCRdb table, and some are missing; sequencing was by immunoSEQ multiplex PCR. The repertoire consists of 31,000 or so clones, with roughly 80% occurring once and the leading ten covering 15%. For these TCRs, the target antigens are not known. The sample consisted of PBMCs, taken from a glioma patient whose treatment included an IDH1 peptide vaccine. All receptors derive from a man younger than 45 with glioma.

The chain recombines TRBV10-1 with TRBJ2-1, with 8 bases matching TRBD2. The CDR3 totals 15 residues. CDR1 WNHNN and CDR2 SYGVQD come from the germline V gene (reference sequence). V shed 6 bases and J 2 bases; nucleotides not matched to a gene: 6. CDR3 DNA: TGCGCCAGCAGGCCTAGCGGGCTCACCTACAATGAGCAGTTCTTC. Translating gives CASRPSGLTYNEQFF.

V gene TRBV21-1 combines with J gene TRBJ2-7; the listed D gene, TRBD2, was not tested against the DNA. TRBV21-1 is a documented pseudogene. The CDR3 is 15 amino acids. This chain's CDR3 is CASSKGLAGTYEQYF. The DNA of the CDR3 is TGTGCCAGCAGCAAAGGCCTAGCGGGGACCTACGAGCAGTACTTC.